Listed below are T cell receptor beta chains from one sample, sequenced in a study of cytomegalovirus exposure and HLA in healthy donors. Using immunoSEQ multiplex PCR, the repertoire was profiled, and TCRdb retains in-frame clones only, with some absent. The sample has around 220,000 clones, approximately 88% seen once. Sequencing input: PBMCs. The receptor set was obtained from a woman younger than 45 in good health and CMV-seropositive. Each CDR3 is given with its conserved first and last residue. A D gene is named only where the DNA matches it firmly. Only some rows state a clone size, as once, few, many or a class for expanded clones.

D,size,J,V,CDR3,DNA
.,.,TRBJ1-2,TRBV5-5,CASSLGPRGYTF,TGTGCCAGCAGCCTAGGGCCTCGTGGCTACACCTTC
.,.,TRBJ2-1,TRBV7-8,CASSKEGGFYNEQFF,TGTGCCAGCAGCAAGGAAGGGGGGTTCTACAATGAGCAGTTCTTC
.,.,TRBJ2-1,TRBV7-9,CASSPLEKIWVNEQFF,TGTGCCAGCAGCCCCCTGGAGAAGATATGGGTCAATGAGCAGTTCTTC
.,.,TRBJ1-3,TRBV30,CAWSAGLSSGNTIYF,TGTGCCTGGAGTGCAGGACTGTCCTCTGGAAACACCATATATTTT
.,.,TRBJ2-2,TRBV19,CASSITETGELFF,TGTGCCAGTAGTATAACCGAAACCGGGGAGCTGTTTTTT
TRBD2,.,TRBJ2-1,TRBV11-2,CASSSLRPTSGTLRFF,TGTGCCAGCAGCTCATTAAGACCGACTAGCGGGACCCTTCGGTTCTTC
TRBD1,.,TRBJ2-7,TRBV15,CATSRLHRGLYEQYF,TGTGCCACCAGCAGACTTCACAGGGGGCTGTACGAGCAGTACTTC
.,.,TRBJ2-1,TRBV6-1,CASSEASMGWKYNEQFF,TGTGCCAGCAGTGAAGCGTCGATGGGTTGGAAATACAATGAGCAGTTCTTC
TRBD1,.,TRBJ1-1,TRBV27,CASRHGTGGLNTEAFF,TGTGCCAGCAGGCATGGGACAGGGGGGCTGAACACTGAAGCTTTCTTT
.,.,TRBJ1-2,TRBV27,CASRDGYGYTF,TGTGCCAGCAGGGACGGCTATGGCTACACCTTC
TRBD1,.,TRBJ2-2,TRBV13,CASSSTGAGGELFF,TGTGCCAGCAGCTCGACAGGGGCCGGCGGGGAGCTGTTTTTT
.,.,TRBJ2-6,TRBV9,CASSVDQTPGANVLTF,TGTGCCAGCAGCGTAGATCAGACACCTGGGGCCAACGTCCTGACTTTC
.,.,TRBJ2-1,TRBV2,CASSHPNPALPPSRGYNEQFF,TGTGCCAGCAGCCACCCCAACCCAGCGCTACCCCCGTCCCGAGGCTACAATGAGCAGTTCTTC
.,.,TRBJ2-7,TRBV28,CASSSNSLGYSYEQYF,TGTGCCAGCAGTTCTAATTCATTAGGATACTCCTACGAGCAGTACTTC
.,.,TRBJ1-1,TRBV30,CAWSVAGQSDTEAFF,TGTGCCTGGAGTGTAGCTGGACAGAGCGACACTGAAGCTTTCTTT
.,.,TRBJ2-1,TRBV29-1,CSVARDSNEQFF,TGCAGCGTCGCACGAGACTCCAATGAGCAGTTCTTC
TRBD1,.,TRBJ2-7,TRBV7-6,CASSLGGGTGTLYEQYF,TGTGCCAGCAGCTTAGGAGGGGGGACAGGTACTTTGTACGAGCAGTACTTC
.,.,TRBJ2-7,TRBV28,CASSSPGHSYEQYF,TGTGCCAGCAGTTCCCCGGGGCACTCCTACGAGCAGTACTTC
TRBD1,.,TRBJ2-3,TRBV27,CASSKRTGGTDTQYF,TGTGCCAGCAGTAAAAGGACAGGGGGCACAGATACGCAGTATTTT
.,.,TRBJ1-1,TRBV30,CAWDRQNTEAFF,TGTGCCTGGGACCGACAGAACACTGAAGCTTTCTTT
TRBD1,few,TRBJ1-2,TRBV13,CASSSGDRGIDGYTF,TGTGCCAGCAGCTCAGGGGACAGGGGAATCGATGGCTACACCTTC
.,few,TRBJ1-2,TRBV6-1,CASHSRDALSYTF,TGTGCCAGCCATTCCCGGGACGCGCTTAGCTACACCTTC
.,.,TRBJ2-7,TRBV10-3,CAISSTVESSYEQYF,TGTGCCATCAGTTCGACGGTTGAGAGCTCCTACGAGCAGTACTTC
TRBD2,.,TRBJ2-7,TRBV15,CATSTRLAGGDEQYF,TGTGCCACCAGCACTCGACTAGCGGGAGGGGACGAGCAGTACTTC
.,.,TRBJ2-7,TRBV6-5,CASSYNDRRKLEQYF,TGTGCCAGCAGTTACAACGACAGGAGGAAGCTCGAGCAGTACTTC
TRBD1,many,TRBJ1-1,TRBV14,CASSHKQGTEAFF,TGTGCCAGCAGCCATAAACAGGGGACTGAAGCTTTCTTT
.,.,TRBJ1-5,TRBV19,CASSIAFRQRQPQHF,TGTGCCAGTAGTATAGCTTTCCGGCAAAGACAGCCCCAGCATTTT
.,.,TRBJ1-3,TRBV5-1,CASSLGGTSGNTIYF,TGCGCCAGCAGCTTAGGAGGGACCTCTGGAAACACCATATATTTT
.,.,TRBJ1-1,TRBV7-9,CASRSTKTDPNTEAFF,TGTGCCAGCAGGTCTACGAAGACAGATCCTAACACTGAAGCTTTCTTT
TRBD1,.,TRBJ1-2,TRBV28,CASSPYGTDKGYTF,TGTGCCAGCAGTCCATACGGGACAGATAAGGGCTACACCTTC
.,few,TRBJ1-5,TRBV6-4,CASSVNSNQPQHF,TGTGCCAGCAGTGTTAATAGCAATCAGCCCCAGCATTTT
TRBD2,.,TRBJ2-2,TRBV7-3,CASSLWSPRSLAGPNTGELFF,TGTGCCAGCAGCTTATGGTCGCCCAGGTCACTAGCGGGACCAAACACCGGGGAGCTGTTTTTT
TRBD2,.,TRBJ2-1,TRBV9,CASSLISGGAYNEQFF,TGTGCCAGCAGCCTTATTAGCGGGGGAGCCTACAATGAGCAGTTCTTC
.,.,TRBJ2-3,TRBV27,CASSSTDTQYF,TGTGCCAGCAGTTCCACAGATACGCAGTATTTT
TRBD2,.,TRBJ2-2,TRBV5-1,CASSSLAVNTGELFF,TGCGCCAGCAGCTCCCTAGCGGTTAACACCGGGGAGCTGTTTTTT
.,many,TRBJ1-5,TRBV29-1,CSLAGPQGLQPQHF,TGCAGCCTTGCCGGGCCCCAGGGACTGCAGCCCCAGCATTTT
TRBD1,.,TRBJ1-2,TRBV5-1,CASSEGAAYGYTF,TGCGCCAGCAGCGAGGGGGCGGCCTATGGCTACACCTTC
TRBD2,.,TRBJ2-7,TRBV7-2,CASSFASGVPTYEQYF,TGTGCCAGCAGCTTCGCTAGCGGGGTCCCAACCTACGAGCAGTACTTC
TRBD1,.,TRBJ2-3,TRBV30,CAWSRDSDTQYF,TGTGCCTGGAGTAGGGACAGCGATACGCAGTATTTT
TRBD2,.,TRBJ2-1,TRBV27,CASKGGARSPNEQFF,TGTGCCAGCAAGGGAGGGGCCCGATCCCCTAATGAGCAGTTCTTC
TRBD1,.,TRBJ2-7,TRBV5-1,CASKLTGGKSSEQYF,TGCGCCAGCAAACTAACAGGGGGCAAATCGTCAGAGCAGTACTTC
.,.,TRBJ2-5,TRBV7-2,CASSLTQGRETQYF,TGTGCCAGCAGCTTGACCCAGGGGAGAGAGACCCAGTACTTC
.,once,TRBJ1-2,TRBV2,CASRGSDQGTNYGYTF,TGTGCCAGCAGGGGTTCAGACCAGGGGACTAACTATGGCTACACCTTC
.,few,TRBJ1-2,TRBV29-1,CSVEIRGGRYTF,TGCAGCGTTGAGATCCGGGGCGGGCGCTACACCTTC
.,.,TRBJ2-7,TRBV30,CACQRGVQYEQYF,TGTGCCTGCCAACGGGGAGTCCAATACGAGCAGTACTTC
.,.,TRBJ1-5,TRBV5-5,CASSLGQSNQPQHF,TGTGCCAGCAGCTTGGGACAGTCCAATCAGCCCCAGCATTTT
.,.,TRBJ2-1,TRBV5-1,CASSPLTGNEQFF,TGCGCCAGCAGCCCTCTGACAGGTAATGAGCAGTTCTTC
.,few,TRBJ1-1,TRBV5-1,CASSLGWNTEAFF,TGCGCCAGCAGCTTAGGCTGGAACACTGAAGCTTTCTTT
.,.,TRBJ2-7,TRBV4-3,CASSQDPGGPYEQYF,TGCGCCAGCAGCCAAGATCCCGGGGGGCCCTACGAGCAGTACTTC
TRBD2,.,TRBJ2-1,TRBV4-1,CASSQDLAGGLSEQFF,TGCGCCAGCAGCCAAGATCTAGCGGGAGGTCTAAGTGAGCAGTTCTTC
.,.,TRBJ2-1,TRBV6-6,CASSYQSYNEQFF,TGTGCCAGCAGTTACCAATCCTACAATGAGCAGTTCTTC
.,.,TRBJ1-3,TRBV5-1,CASSLAPRHESSGNTIYF,TGCGCCAGCAGCTTGGCCCCGAGACACGAAAGCTCTGGAAACACCATATATTTT
.,few,TRBJ2-2,TRBV5-6,CASSLSRHYTGELFF,TGTGCCAGCAGCTTGAGCAGGCATTACACCGGGGAGCTGTTTTTT
TRBD2,.,TRBJ2-7,TRBV5-6,CASSPRGSGRSREQYF,TGTGCCAGCAGCCCACGTGGTAGCGGGAGATCTCGGGAGCAGTACTTC
.,.,TRBJ1-5,TRBV30,CAWSDFSNQPQHF,TGTGCCTGGAGTGACTTCAGCAATCAGCCCCAGCATTTT